This T cell receptor beta chain was retrieved from a study of Graves' ophthalmopathy and Graves' hyperthyroidism. Per the germline V gene, CDR1 is MGHRA and CDR2 is YSYEKL. The length of the CDR3 is 15 residues. The J segment lost 8 bases and the V segment lost 5 bases, leaving 9 bases of the junction unmatched. The sample holds many counts of this clonotype. Investigators amplified TCR beta CDR3 regions from RNA transcripts. Scientists carried out first-round RT-PCR using HTBI primers and then a second-round multiplex PCR. TCRdb re-called the multiplex PCR reads through MiXCR, storing one row per CDR3 protein. The table records over 650,000 distinct CDR3 sequences, roughly 39% of them present only once.

Sequencing was performed on peripheral blood. V and J are TRBV4-1 and TRBJ1-4; 9 nucleotides match TRBD1. This TCR came from an adult man with Graves' ophthalmopathy. CDR3 loop: CASSSAGTGKEKLFF. The CDR3 DNA reads TGCGCCAGCAGCTCTGCTGGGACAGGGAAAGAAAAACTGTTTTTT.